This T cell receptor (beta chain) was profiled in a study of T cells after yellow fever vaccination. Overall study results and limits: Once the booster was given, most primary-vaccination clones reappeared, at about 97% for CD4 and 85% to 90% for CD8.

Conversion of TCR transcripts into cDNA relied on 5'RACE template switching, which added a universal primer site and UMIs. TCRdb reprocessed the 5' RACE reads with MiXCR, giving one entry per CDR3 protein. The table has under 200,000 distinct CDR3 sequences, around 10% seen once; the top ten hold 36%. Notes on this clonotype: The antigen remains unidentified.

The germline V and J ends were trimmed by 5 bases and 0 bases, with 19 bases remaining between them. Per the germline V gene, CDR1 is SGHVS and CDR2 is FNYEAQ. The CDR3 contains 17 residues. This TCR was sampled from a man between 18 and 29 years old who received the YFV17D yellow fever vaccine. J is TRBJ1-2 and V is TRBV7-6, with D maybe TRBD1 (6 bases). The sample consisted of CD8+ T cells sorted from PBMCs, taken 15 days after the yellow fever booster vaccination. The CDR3 region is CASSAGQSGAANYGYTF. CDR3 nucleotides: TGTGCCAGCAGCGCCGGACAGAGTGGAGCGGCTAACTATGGCTACACCTTC.